The present T cell receptor beta chain was sequenced within a study of shared clonotypes between healthy human individuals. Study at large: Researchers assigned three CD4 naive, three CD4 memory, two CD8 naive and one CD8 memory plate to each donor. Overall study results and limits: Among donors, the sharing of clonotypes was expected to be influenced by sequencing depth.

The CDR3 contains 14 residues. V lost 7 bases and J lost 1, with 11 bases in between. Germline values: CDR1 SEHNR, CDR2 FQNEAQ (reference sequence). For this clone: Its antigen is as yet unknown.

TCRdb keeps only in-frame clones here, not all; method: immunoSEQ multiplex PCR. The sample contains over a million clones, around 82% of which appear only once. CD4+ cells underwent separation, giving CD45RA+ naive and CD45RA-negative memory subsets. The sample taken for sequencing was memory CD4+ T cells from PBMCs. The subset is: CD45RA-negative fraction. This sequence was found in a man between 18 and 29 years old in good health. Some clones in this sample may be carry-over from other donors' samples. This chain links TRBV7-9 with TRBJ1-5; TRBD1 is a possible D gene (5 bases). The CDR3 is CASTPRQSNQPQHF. CDR3 nucleotide sequence: TGTGCCAGCACCCCTCGACAGAGCAATCAGCCCCAGCATTTT.